These T cell receptor beta chains were read from a single sample in a study of T cell clonotyping in hematopoietic cell transplantation. Using immunoSEQ multiplex PCR, the repertoire was profiled, and TCRdb retains in-frame clones only, with some absent. The sample carries over 15,000 clones, about 80% recorded once. The sequenced sample was peripheral blood mononuclear cells, obtained before stem cell transplant. The receptors here all came from a man between 60 and 75 years old with acute myeloid leukemia. Some clones in this sample may be carry-over from other donors' samples. Each CDR3 is given with its conserved first and last residue. Fields, in order: V gene, clone size, J gene, D gene, CDR3 DNA, CDR3 protein. The D gene is left open where the match is weak. Not all rows give a size; the values are once, few, many and, for expanded clones, a class.

TRBV7-9,NA,TRBJ1-2,NA,TGTGCCAGCAGCCTAAACACAGACTACACCTTC,CASSLNTDYTF
TRBV9,NA,TRBJ2-2,NA,TGTGCCAGCAGGGGTGGCGACGGGGAGCTGTTTTTT,CASRGGDGELFF
TRBV5-4,NA,TRBJ1-2,NA,TGTGCCAGCAGTTCCGGCGGAGCTAACTATGGCTACACCTTC,CASSSGGANYGYTF
TRBV11-3,NA,TRBJ1-1,NA,TGTGCCAGCAGCTTATATATTCAGTTTGAAGCTTTCTTT,CASSLYIQFEAFF
TRBV9,NA,TRBJ1-4,NA,TGTGCCAGCAGCGTAGACGGCCGCAGTTCAGAAAAACTGTTTTTT,CASSVDGRSSEKLFF
TRBV10-2,NA,TRBJ2-5,NA,TGCGCCAGCAGTGAGTTCGTAGGGGGACAGACCCAGTACTTC,CASSEFVGGQTQYF
TRBV6-5,NA,TRBJ2-5,TRBD2,TGTGCCAGCAGTTTCTATAGCGGGGGGACTCAAGAGACCCAGTACTTC,CASSFYSGGTQETQYF
TRBV5-1,NA,TRBJ2-5,TRBD2,TGCGCCAGCAGCTTGGGGGGTAGCGGGGAGTCGGAGACCCAGTACTTC,CASSLGGSGESETQYF
TRBV5-4,NA,TRBJ2-5,NA,TGTGCCAGCAGCTTCCCGGACGGGGGACAAGAGACCCAGTACTTC,CASSFPDGGQETQYF
TRBV7-3,NA,TRBJ2-5,TRBD2,TGTGCCAGCAGCTTCGGGGGGGCGTATGAGACCCAGTACTTC,CASSFGGAYETQYF
TRBV7-9,few,TRBJ1-5,NA,TGTGCCAGCAGCTTACCCAATCAGCCCCAGCATTTT,CASSLPNQPQHF
TRBV6-5,NA,TRBJ1-1,TRBD1,TGTGCCAGCAGTTACTCGGACAGGGGGACTGAAGCTTTCTTT,CASSYSDRGTEAFF
TRBV23-1,NA,TRBJ2-2,NA,TGCGCCAGCAGTCTCCGCCACAGGGCGCCCACCGGGGAGCTGTTTTTT,CASSLRHRAPTGELFF
TRBV19,NA,TRBJ2-1,NA,TGTGCCAGTAGTATTCTGGGTAGGATGGGTGAGCAGTTCTTC,CASSILGRMGEQFF
TRBV7-8,NA,TRBJ1-5,NA,TGTGCCAGCAGCTCGGCGGGGGGGCATCTTCAGCCCCAGCATTTT,CASSSAGGHLQPQHF
TRBV6-5,NA,TRBJ2-7,NA,TGTGCCAGCAGTCCCCGGACCGAAGCCTACGAGCAGTACTTC,CASSPRTEAYEQYF
TRBV30,NA,TRBJ1-2,TRBD1,TGTGCCTGGGCCCGGACAGGGACCTATGGCTACACCTTC,CAWARTGTYGYTF
TRBV28,NA,TRBJ2-5,TRBD2,TGTGCCAGCAGTTCTAGGACTAGCGGGGGGGCGGAGGAGACCCAGTACTTC,CASSSRTSGGAEETQYF